This is a list of T cell receptor beta chains from one sample in a study of blood T cells in healthy people across ages. TCRdb analysed the 5' RACE reads with MiXCR anew, one entry per CDR3 protein. The sample lists fewer than 1,200,000 distinct CDR3 sequences, about 23% occurring once. The same sample was also studied in work on T cells of mothers and their children.

Sequenced sample: blood. Receptor source: a girl aged 2 to 9 in good health. The CDR3 runs from the conserved cysteine through the conserved F or W. A D gene is named only where the DNA matches it firmly.

TRBV29-1	NA	TRBJ2-1	CSVVNRVTYNEQFF
TRBV11-3	NA	TRBJ1-1	CASSLEGGFFSKANTEAFF
TRBV29-1	NA	TRBJ2-3	CSVAIDGALSTDTQYF
TRBV7-9	TRBD1	TRBJ1-2	CASSLVGTGDYGYTF
TRBV7-2	NA	TRBJ1-6	CASSQQRNSPLHF
TRBV25-1	NA	TRBJ2-2	CARTGTSTGELFF
TRBV27	NA	NA	CASSLQTTGNEQFF
TRBV7-3	NA	TRBJ2-3	CASSYEGGTQYF
TRBV6-5	TRBD2	NA	CASSEDTSDEQFF
TRBV12-3/TRBV12-4	TRBD1	TRBJ2-3	CASSKQGLSTDTQYF
TRBV5-6	NA	TRBJ2-1	CASSLLRTIEAHEQFF
TRBV7-9	NA	TRBJ1-2	CASSQDLDYGYTF
TRBV28	NA	TRBJ1-2	CASSSTSQTRDTF
TRBV2	TRBD1	TRBJ2-1	CASSGDRLLYNEQFF
TRBV7-3	TRBD2	NA	CASSLWGGRGDEQFF
TRBV6-4	NA	TRBJ2-7	CASSHGTVSYEQYF
TRBV12-3/TRBV12-4	TRBD1	TRBJ1-2	CATAPWDRVNYTF
TRBV6-5	NA	TRBJ1-2	CASSYSSVYDGYTF
TRBV7-2	NA	TRBJ2-3	CASSFGRKSTDTQYF
TRBV20-1	NA	TRBJ1-1	CSARGGEMGAFF
TRBV6-1	NA	TRBJ2-5	CASRIDREETQYF
TRBV21-1	NA	NA	CASSKAEGEQFF
TRBV12-3/TRBV12-4	TRBD1	TRBJ1-2	CASSLWGQEANYGYTF
TRBV6-5	TRBD1	TRBJ2-3	CASSSGPGTGRDTQYF
TRBV4-1	NA	TRBJ2-5	CASSQVYFFQETQYF
TRBV27	TRBD1	TRBJ1-1	CASIKTGTGETEAFF
TRBV6-6	NA	TRBJ2-5	CASKELQETQYF
TRBV27	TRBD2	TRBJ2-1	CASRRLAGLSYNEQFF
TRBV5-1	NA	TRBJ2-1	CASSFQDYNEQFF
TRBV12-5	NA	TRBJ2-5	CASTTGSLLQETQYF
TRBV7-6	NA	TRBJ2-1	CASSLVVETYNEQFF
TRBV7-9	NA	TRBJ1-4	CASSLAYTGIGEKLFF
TRBV21-1	NA	NA	CASSKQLGSVETQYF